The sequence of this T cell receptor beta chain was determined in a study of blood T cell repertoires in COVID-19. Study at large: Researchers got acute and convalescent COVID-19 samples from the United States, Italy and Spain. Sample material is recorded as cDNA or gDNA derived from T cells, B-cell-depleted T cells, or PBMCs.

How the authors handled the data: Researchers report that nucleated cell counts were estimated from reference gene primer amplification. Produced via immunoSEQ multiplex PCR; TCRdb's table is partial and in-frame only. V and J calls and clone size are given by that table; D and trimming were obtained from the DNA. The data contain 650,000 to 800,000 clones, about 90% of them singletons. This CDR3 spans 11 amino acids. Trimming stripped 0 bases from V and 7 bases from J, with 4 bases between. CDR1 MNHEY and CDR2 SVGAGI come from the germline V gene. The clonotype comes from a woman aged 18-30 years with acute or convalescent COVID-19. Sequences were obtained from peripheral blood. V gene TRBV6-5 combines with J gene TRBJ2-7; unclear D gene. CDR3 sequence: CASSYSTEQYF. The DNA for the CDR3 is TGTGCCAGCAGTTACTCGACTGAGCAGTACTTC.